This T cell receptor (beta chain) is from a study of T cells after yellow fever vaccination. The germline gives CDR1 LGHDT, CDR2 YNNKEL (reference sequence). With 4 bases removed from V and 8 bases from J, the gap between germline ends came to 12 bases. The length of the CDR3 is 13 residues. TCRdb reprocessed the 5' RACE reads with MiXCR, giving one entry per CDR3 protein. Here the sample spans roughly 330,000 distinct CDR3 sequences, almost 4% being singletons. Sequences were derived from PBMCs, sampled 5 days after the yellow fever booster vaccination. This sequence joins TRBV3-1 and TRBJ1-3; D unclear. This TCR was recovered from a young man who received the YFV17D yellow fever vaccine. CDR3 residues: CASSPILDHTIYF. CDR3 DNA sequence: TGTGCCAGCAGCCCAATTTTGGACCACACCATATATTTT.